This TCR beta chain emerged from a study of post-analysis software for immune sequencing data. Whole-study findings and limits: Controls had lower frequencies than patients of a few TRBV segments, which included TRBV5-6, TRBV5-1 and TRBV20-1.

Germline CDR1 is SGHRS and CDR2 is YFSETQ. With 0 bases clipped from V and 7 bases from J, the junction kept 6 bases outside the gene matches. The length of the CDR3 is 16 residues. Sequencing libraries made from TCR beta cDNA carried unique molecular identifiers. TCRdb recomputed calls from the PCR reads with MiXCR, one row per CDR3 protein. Among 250,000 to 300,000 distinct CDR3 sequences listed, 36% were seen once. About this clonotype: What it binds is unknown.

This TCR came from a girl aged 5-17 years with multiple sclerosis. The sample consisted of blood. The chain joins TRBV5-1 to TRBJ2-7; 14 bases are shared with TRBD2. The DNA of the CDR3 is TGCGCCAGCAGCTTGGCGACTAGCGGGAGGGGGAATGAGCAGTACTTC. Amino acids: CASSLATSGRGNEQYF.